The entry that follows covers one T cell receptor (beta chain) sequence. This study enrolled people aged 18 to 89 from approximately 24 US geographic areas. What the recovered Cohort 3 donors had was two negative PCRs, clearance, or symptom resolution. This record belongs to a study of blood T cell repertoires in COVID-19. TCRdb keeps only in-frame clones here, not all; method: immunoSEQ multiplex PCR. The table records about 440,000 clones, roughly 91% of them present only once. The CDR3 loop spans 13 amino acids. Germline V gene sequence: CDR1 MRHNA, CDR2 SNTAGT. V dropped 3 bases and J dropped 4 bases, with 7 bases sitting between them.

This sequence originates from a man younger than 35 who had recovered from COVID-19. The rearrangement uses TRBV6-4 and TRBJ1-5; no clear D gene. The specimen was PBMCs or T cells enriched from blood (not recorded which). CDR3 region: CASSETGNQPQHF. The CDR3 DNA is TGTGCCAGCAGTGAGACCGGGAATCAGCCCCAGCATTTT.